This T cell receptor (beta chain) was sequenced during a study of CD8 T cells in Susac syndrome. Study conclusions and caveats: Only a relatively small number of individuals were included in the TCR sequencing and HLA analysis.

This CDR3 has 14 residues. CDR1 LGHNA and CDR2 YSLEER come from the germline V gene. J lost 6 bases, V lost 0 bases, and 3 bases had no gene match. The RNA input was about 0.45 to 1 ug, and it was reverse transcribed with random hexamers. By means of immunoSEQ multiplex PCR, TCR beta CDR3 spanning 54 Vbeta and 13 Jbeta underwent amplification. TCRdb reanalysed the immunoSEQ multiplex PCR reads using MiXCR and keeps one entry per CDR3 protein. The table includes 150,000 to 200,000 distinct CDR3 sequences, about 95% detected once. Remarks on this clonotype: Its specificity is not known.

TCR beta sequences were obtained from blood CD8+ and CD4+ T cells. J is TRBJ1-2 and V is TRBV4-3; TRBD1 agrees at 8 bases. The sequencing input was CD4+ T cells from PBMCs. This sequence was found in a human donor in good health. The CDR3: CASSQERTGNGYTF. For the CDR3, the DNA is TGCGCCAGCAGCCAAGAACGGACAGGGAATGGCTACACCTTC.